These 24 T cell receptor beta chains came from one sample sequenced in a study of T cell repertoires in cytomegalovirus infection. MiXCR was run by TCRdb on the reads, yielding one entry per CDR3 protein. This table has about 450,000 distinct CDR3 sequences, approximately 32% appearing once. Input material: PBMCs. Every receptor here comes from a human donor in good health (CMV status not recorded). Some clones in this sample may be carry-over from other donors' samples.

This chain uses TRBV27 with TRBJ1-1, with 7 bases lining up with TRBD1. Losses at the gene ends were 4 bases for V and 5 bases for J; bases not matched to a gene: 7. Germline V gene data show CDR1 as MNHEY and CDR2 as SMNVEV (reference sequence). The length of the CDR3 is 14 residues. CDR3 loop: CASSWGRQGTEAFF. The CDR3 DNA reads TGTGCCAGCAGTTGGGGAAGACAGGGTACTGAAGCTTTCTTT.

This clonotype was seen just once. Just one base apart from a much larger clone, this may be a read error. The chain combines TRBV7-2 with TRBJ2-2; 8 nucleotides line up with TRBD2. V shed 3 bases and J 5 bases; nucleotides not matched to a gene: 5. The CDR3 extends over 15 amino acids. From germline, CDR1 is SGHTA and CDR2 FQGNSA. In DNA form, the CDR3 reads TGTGCCAGCAGCTTCGCGCTAGCGGGTACCGGGGAGCTGTTTTTT. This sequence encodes CASSFALAGTGELFF.

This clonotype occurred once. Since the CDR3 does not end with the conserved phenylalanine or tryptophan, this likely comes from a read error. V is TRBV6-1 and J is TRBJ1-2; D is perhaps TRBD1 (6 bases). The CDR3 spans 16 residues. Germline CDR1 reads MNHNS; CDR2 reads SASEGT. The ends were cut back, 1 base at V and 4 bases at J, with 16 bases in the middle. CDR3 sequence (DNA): TGTGCCAGCAGTGAAGGAGGCTGGACAGAGTTCTATGGCTACACCCTC. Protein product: CASSEGGWTEFYGYTL.

CDR3 amino acids: CASRSGQGSSYNSPLHF. In DNA, the CDR3 is TGTGCCAGCAGATCCGGACAGGGGAGCTCCTATAATTCACCCCTCCACTTT. The rearrangement uses TRBV2 and TRBJ1-6, with 9 bases that match TRBD1. Germline CDR1 is SNHLY and CDR2 is FYNNEI. This CDR3 is built from 17 residues. Losses at the gene ends were 6 bases for V and 0 bases for J; bases not matched to a gene: 6.

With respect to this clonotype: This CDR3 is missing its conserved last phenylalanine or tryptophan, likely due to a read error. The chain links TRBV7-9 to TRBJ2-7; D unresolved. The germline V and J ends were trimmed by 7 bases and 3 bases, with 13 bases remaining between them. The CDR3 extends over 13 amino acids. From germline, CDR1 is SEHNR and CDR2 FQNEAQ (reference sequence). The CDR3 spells CASILSNGYEQYL. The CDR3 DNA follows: TGTGCCAGCATCTTGTCGAACGGCTACGAGCAGTACTTA.

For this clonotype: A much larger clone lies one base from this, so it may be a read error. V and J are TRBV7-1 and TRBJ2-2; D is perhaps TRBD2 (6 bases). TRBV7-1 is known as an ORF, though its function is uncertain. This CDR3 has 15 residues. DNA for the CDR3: TGTGCCAGCAGCTCAGGGACTATTAACACCGGGGTGCTGTTTTTT. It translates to CASSSGTINTGVLFF.

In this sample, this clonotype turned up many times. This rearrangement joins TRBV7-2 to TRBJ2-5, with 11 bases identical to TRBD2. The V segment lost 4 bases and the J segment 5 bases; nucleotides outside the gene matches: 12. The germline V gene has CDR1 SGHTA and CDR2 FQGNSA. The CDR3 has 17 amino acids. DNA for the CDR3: TGTGCCAGCAGCTCCCGGCTAGCGGGGGGTCAGGGGGAGACCCAGTACTTC. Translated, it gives CASSSRLAGGQGETQYF. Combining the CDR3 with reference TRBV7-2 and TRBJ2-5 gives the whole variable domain GAGVSQSPSNKVTEKGKDVELRCDPISGHTALYWYRQSLGQGLEFLIYFQGNSAPDKSGLPSDRFSAERTGGSVSTLTIQRTQQEDSAVYLCASSSRLAGGQGETQYFGPGTRLLVL.

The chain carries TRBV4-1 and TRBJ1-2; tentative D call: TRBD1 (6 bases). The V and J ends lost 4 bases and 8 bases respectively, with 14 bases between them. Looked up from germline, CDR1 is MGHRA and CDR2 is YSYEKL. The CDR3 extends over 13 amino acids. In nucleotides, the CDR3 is TGCGCCAGCAGCCGCGACAGGACTAAGGGCTACACCTTC. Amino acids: CASSRDRTKGYTF.

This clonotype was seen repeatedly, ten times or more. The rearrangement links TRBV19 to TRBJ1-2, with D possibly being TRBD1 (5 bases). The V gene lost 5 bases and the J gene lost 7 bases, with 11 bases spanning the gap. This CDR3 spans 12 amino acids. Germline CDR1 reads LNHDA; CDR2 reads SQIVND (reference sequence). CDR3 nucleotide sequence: TGTGCCAGTAGTTGGCAGGGTGGTGGCTACACCTTC. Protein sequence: CASSWQGGGYTF.

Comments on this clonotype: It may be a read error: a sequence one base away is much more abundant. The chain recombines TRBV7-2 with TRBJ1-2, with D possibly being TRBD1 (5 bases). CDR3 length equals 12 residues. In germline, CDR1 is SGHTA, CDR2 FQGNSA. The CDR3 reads CASGLRQGGYTF. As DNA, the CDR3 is TGTGCCAGCGGCTTACGTCAGGGAGGCTACACCTTC.

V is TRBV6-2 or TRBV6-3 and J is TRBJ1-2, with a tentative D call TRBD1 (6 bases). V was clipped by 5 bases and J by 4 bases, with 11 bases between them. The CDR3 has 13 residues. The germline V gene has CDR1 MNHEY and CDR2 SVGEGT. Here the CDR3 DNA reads TGTGCCAGCAGTCGCGGACAGCGCTATGGCTACACCTTC. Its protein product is CASSRGQRYGYTF.

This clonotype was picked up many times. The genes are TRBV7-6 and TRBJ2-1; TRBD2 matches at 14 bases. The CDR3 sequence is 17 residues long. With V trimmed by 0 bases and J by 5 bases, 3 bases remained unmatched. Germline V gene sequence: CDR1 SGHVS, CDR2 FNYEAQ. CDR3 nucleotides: TGTGCCAGCAGCTTAGCGACTAGCGGGGGGGCTCACAATGAGCAGTTCTTC. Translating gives CASSLATSGGAHNEQFF.

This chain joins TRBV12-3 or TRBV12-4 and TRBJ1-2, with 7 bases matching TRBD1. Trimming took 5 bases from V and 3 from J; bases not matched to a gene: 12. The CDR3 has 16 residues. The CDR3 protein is CASSTWSDRNYYGYTF. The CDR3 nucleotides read TGTGCCAGCAGTACCTGGTCGGACAGGAATTACTATGGCTACACCTTC.

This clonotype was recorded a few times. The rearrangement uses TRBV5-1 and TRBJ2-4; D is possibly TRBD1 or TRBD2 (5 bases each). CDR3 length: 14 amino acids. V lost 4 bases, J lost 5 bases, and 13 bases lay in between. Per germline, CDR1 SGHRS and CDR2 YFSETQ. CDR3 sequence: CASSGPGRENIQYF. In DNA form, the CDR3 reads TGCGCCAGCAGCGGCCCAGGGCGGGAAAACATTCAGTACTTC.

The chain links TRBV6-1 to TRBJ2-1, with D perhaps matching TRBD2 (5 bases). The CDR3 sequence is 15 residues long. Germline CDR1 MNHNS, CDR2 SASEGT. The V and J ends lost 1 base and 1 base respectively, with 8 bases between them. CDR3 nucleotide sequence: TGTGCCAGCAGTGAAGAAGGACTGTCCTACAATGAGCAGTTCTTC. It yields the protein CASSEEGLSYNEQFF.

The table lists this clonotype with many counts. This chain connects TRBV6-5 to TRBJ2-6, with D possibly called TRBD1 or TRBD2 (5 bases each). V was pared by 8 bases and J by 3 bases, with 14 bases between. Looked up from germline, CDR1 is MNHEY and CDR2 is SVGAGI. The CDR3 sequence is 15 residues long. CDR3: CASGRDDRGANVLTF. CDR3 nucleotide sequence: TGTGCCAGCGGCAGGGACGATCGTGGGGCCAACGTCCTGACTTTC.

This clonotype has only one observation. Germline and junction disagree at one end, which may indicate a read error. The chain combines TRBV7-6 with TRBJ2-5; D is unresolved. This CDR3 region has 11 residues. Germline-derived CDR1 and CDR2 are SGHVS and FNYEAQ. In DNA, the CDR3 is TGTTCCAGCAGCTTAGAAGCGCCCCAGTACTTC. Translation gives CSSSLEAPQYF.

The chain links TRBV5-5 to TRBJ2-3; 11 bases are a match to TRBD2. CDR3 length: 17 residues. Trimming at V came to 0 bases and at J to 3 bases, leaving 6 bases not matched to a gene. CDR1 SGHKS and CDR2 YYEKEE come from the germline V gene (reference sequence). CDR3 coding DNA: TGTGCCAGCAGCTTGGTATCTAGCGGGGGGAGTACAGATACGCAGTATTTT. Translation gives CASSLVSSGGSTDTQYF.

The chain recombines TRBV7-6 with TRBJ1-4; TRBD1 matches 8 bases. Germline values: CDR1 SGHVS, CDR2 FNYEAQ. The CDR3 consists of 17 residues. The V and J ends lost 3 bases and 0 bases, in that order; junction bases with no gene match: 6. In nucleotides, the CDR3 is TGTGCCAGCAGCTTGACAGGGGTTTATGCAACTAATGAAAAACTGTTTTTT. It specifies CASSLTGVYATNEKLFF.

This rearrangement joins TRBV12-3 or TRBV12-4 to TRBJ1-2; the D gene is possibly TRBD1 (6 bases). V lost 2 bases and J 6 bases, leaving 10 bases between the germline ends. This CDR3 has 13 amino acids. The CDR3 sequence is CASSLQGTNGYTF. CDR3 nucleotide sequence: TGTGCCAGCAGTTTACAGGGGACGAATGGCTACACCTTC.

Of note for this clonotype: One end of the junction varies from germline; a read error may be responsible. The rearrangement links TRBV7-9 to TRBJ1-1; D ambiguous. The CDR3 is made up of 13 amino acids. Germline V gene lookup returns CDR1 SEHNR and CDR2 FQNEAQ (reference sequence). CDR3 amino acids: CASSFRENTEACF. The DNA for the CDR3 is TGTGCCAGCAGCTTCCGTGAGAACACTGAAGCTTGCTTT.

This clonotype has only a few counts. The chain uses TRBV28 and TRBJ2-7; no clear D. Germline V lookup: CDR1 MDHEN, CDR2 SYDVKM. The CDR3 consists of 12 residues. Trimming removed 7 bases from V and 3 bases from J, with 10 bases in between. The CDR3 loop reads CASISVDYEQYF. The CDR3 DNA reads TGTGCCAGCATATCGGTTGACTACGAGCAGTACTTC. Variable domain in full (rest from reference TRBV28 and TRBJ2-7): DVKVTQSSRYLVKRTGEKVFLECVQDMDHENMFWYRQDPGLGLRLIYFSYDVKMKEKGDIPEGYSVSREKKERFSLILESASTNQTSMYLCASISVDYEQYFGPGTRLTVT.

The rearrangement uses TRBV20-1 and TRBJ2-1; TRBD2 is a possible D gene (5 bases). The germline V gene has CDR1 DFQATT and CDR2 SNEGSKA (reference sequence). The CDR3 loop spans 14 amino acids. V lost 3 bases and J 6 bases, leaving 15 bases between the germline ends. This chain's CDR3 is CSASGFRDFNEQFF. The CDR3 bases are TGCAGTGCTAGCGGGTTCCGGGATTTCAATGAGCAGTTCTTC.

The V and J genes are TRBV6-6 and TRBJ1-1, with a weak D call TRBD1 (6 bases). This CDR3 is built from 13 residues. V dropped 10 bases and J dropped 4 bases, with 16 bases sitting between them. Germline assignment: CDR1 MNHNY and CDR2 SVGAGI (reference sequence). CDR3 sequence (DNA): TGTGCCATCCGGCCGTCAGGGGCCACTGAAGCTTTCTTT. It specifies CAIRPSGATEAFF.